The present TCR beta chain was sequenced within a study of response to subunit inactivated influenza vaccine. Study-level findings and limits: Few new T cells, the authors suggested, are recruited by each seasonal influenza vaccination.

TCRdb recomputed calls from the RT-PCR reads with MiXCR, one row per CDR3 protein. The sample has some 850,000 distinct CDR3 sequences; less than 20% are singletons. CDR1 is SGHRS and CDR2 is YFSETQ in the germline V gene. This CDR3 spans 14 amino acids. At least ten counts were recorded for this clonotype. What it recognizes is unknown. The junction differs from germline at one of its ends, possibly a read error. This TCR came from a man aged 50 to 59 who received an inactivated influenza vaccine. Material: PBMCs from blood, obtained around 5 days after vaccination. The rearrangement joins TRBV5-1 to TRBJ2-1; D remains unclear. CDR3 amino acids: CASSLESSYNEQFF. The CDR3 DNA is TGTGCCAGCAGCTTAGAGAGCTCCTACAATGAGCAGTTCTTC. Variable domain in full (rest from reference TRBV5-1 and TRBJ2-1): KAGVTQTPRYLIKTRGQQVTLSCSPISGHRSVSWYQQTPGQGLQFLFEYFSETQRNKGNFPGRFSGRQFSNSRSEMNVSTLELGDSALYLCASSLESSYNEQFFGPGTRLTVL.